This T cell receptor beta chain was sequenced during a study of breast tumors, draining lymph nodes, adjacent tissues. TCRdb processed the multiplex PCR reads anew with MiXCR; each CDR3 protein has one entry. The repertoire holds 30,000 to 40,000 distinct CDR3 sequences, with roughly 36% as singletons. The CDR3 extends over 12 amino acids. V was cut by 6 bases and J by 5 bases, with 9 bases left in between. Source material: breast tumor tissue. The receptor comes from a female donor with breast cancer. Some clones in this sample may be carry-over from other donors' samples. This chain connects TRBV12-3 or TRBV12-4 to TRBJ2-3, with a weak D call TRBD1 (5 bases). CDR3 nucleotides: TGTGCCAGCAGGGGGCGAGTAGATACGCAGTATTTT. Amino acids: CASRGRVDTQYF.